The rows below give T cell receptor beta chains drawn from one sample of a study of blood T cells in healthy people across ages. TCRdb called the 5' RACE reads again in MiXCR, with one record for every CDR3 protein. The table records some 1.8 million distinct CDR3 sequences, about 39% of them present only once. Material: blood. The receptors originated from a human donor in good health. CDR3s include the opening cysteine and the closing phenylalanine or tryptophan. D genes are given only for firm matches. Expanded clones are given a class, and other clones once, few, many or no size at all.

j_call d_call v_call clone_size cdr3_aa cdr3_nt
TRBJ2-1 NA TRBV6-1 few CASSEAWTQGYNEQFF TGTGCCAGCAGTGAAGCTTGGACTCAGGGCTACAATGAGCAGTTCTTC
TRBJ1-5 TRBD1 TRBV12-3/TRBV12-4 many CASSRQGGNQPQHF TGTGCCAGCAGTAGACAGGGGGGCAATCAGCCCCAGCATTTT
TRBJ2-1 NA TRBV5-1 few CASSLGQGGSSYNEQFF TGCGCCAGCAGCTTGGGCCAGGGGGGGAGCTCCTACAATGAGCAGTTCTTC
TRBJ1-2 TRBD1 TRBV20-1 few CSARGTAAGVGGYTF TGCAGTGCCAGGGGGACAGCCGCCGGGGTGGGAGGCTACACCTTC
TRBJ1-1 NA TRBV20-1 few CSARARDWTEAFF TGCAGTGCTAGAGCCAGGGATTGGACTGAAGCTTTCTTT
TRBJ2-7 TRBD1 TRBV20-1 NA CSATGGESYEQYF TGCAGTGCTACAGGGGGTGAATCCTACGAGCAGTACTTC
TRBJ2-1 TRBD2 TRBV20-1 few CSARGLAGGYEQFF TGCAGTGCTCGAGGACTAGCGGGGGGGTATGAGCAGTTCTTC
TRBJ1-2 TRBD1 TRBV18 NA CASSPAPLQGGLDGYTF TGTGCCAGCTCACCTGCCCCTCTTCAGGGGGGACTCGATGGCTACACCTTC
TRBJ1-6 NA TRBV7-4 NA CASSCPKGSPLHF TGTGCCAGCAGCTGTCCCAAAGGGTCACCCCTCCACTTT
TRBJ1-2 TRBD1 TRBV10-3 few CAISGTERTNYGYTF TGTGCCATCAGCGGGACAGAGCGTACAAACTATGGCTACACCTTC
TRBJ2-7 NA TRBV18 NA CASSPVDSFYEQYF TGTGCCAGCTCACCAGTGGACAGCTTCTACGAGCAGTACTTC
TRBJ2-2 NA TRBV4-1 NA CASSQGSGANTGELFF TGCGCCAGCAGCCAAGGGTCCGGTGCTAACACCGGGGAGCTGTTTTTT
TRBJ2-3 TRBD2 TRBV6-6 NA CASGEGRTDTQYF TGTGCCAGCGGGGAGGGGCGAACAGATACGCAGTATTTT
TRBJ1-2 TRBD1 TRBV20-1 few CSASLQGAGGYGYTF TGCAGTGCTAGTCTACAGGGGGCGGGTGGCTATGGCTACACCTTC
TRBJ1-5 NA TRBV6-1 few CASSEAGGNQPQHF TGTGCCAGCAGTGAAGCAGGAGGGAATCAGCCCCAGCATTTT
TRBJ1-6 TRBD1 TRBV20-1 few CSASPTGPNSPLHF TGCAGTGCTAGCCCGACAGGGCCTAATTCACCCCTCCACTTT
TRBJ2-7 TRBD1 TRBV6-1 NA CASSDAGGAGDEQYF TGTGCCAGCAGCGACGCAGGGGGCGCGGGCGACGAGCAGTACTTC
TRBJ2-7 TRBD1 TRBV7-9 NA CASSPTGQGSDEQYF TGTGCCAGCAGCCCCACCGGACAGGGTTCAGACGAGCAGTACTTC
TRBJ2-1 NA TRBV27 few CASSLLGFAYNEQFF TGTGCCAGCAGTTTATTAGGGTTCGCCTACAATGAGCAGTTCTTC
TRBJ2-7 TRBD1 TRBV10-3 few CAVSGGTGEYEQYF TGTGCCGTCAGTGGAGGGACAGGGGAGTACGAGCAGTACTTC
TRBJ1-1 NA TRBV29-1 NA CSVGWAGTEAFF TGCAGCGTTGGGTGGGCCGGGACTGAAGCTTTCTTT
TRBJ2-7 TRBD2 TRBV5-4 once CASSSPGGESYEQYF TGTGCCAGCAGCTCCCCGGGGGGGGAGTCCTACGAGCAGTACTTC
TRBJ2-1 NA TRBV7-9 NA CASSLNGLGWQFF TGTGCCAGCAGCTTAAATGGTCTAGGATGGCAGTTCTTC
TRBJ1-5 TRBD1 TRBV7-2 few CASSWGQNLNQPQHF TGTGCCAGCAGCTGGGGACAGAATCTTAATCAGCCCCAGCATTTT
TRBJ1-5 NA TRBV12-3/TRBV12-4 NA CASSLDKSYSNQPQHF TGTGCCAGCAGTCTCGACAAGAGTTATAGCAATCAGCCCCAGCATTTT
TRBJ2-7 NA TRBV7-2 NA CASSLQKFSYEQYF TGTGCCAGCAGCTTACAGAAATTCTCCTACGAGCAGTACTTC
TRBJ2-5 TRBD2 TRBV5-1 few CASSLPGLAGRETQYF TGCGCCAGCAGCTTACCCGGACTAGCGGGGAGGGAGACCCAGTACTTC
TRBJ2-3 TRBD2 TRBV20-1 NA CSARIPAGRGITDTQYF TGCAGTGCTAGAATCCCCGCTGGGAGGGGAATCACAGATACGCAGTATTTT
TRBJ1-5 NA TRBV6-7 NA CASTDVENQPQHF TGTGCCAGCACGGATGTAGAAAATCAGCCCCAGCATTTT
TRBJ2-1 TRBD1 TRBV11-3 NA CASSSRTGGDGQFF TGTGCCAGCAGCTCAAGGACAGGGGGCGATGGGCAGTTCTTC
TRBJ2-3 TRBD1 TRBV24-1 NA CATSDDDRGLGDTQYF TGTGCCACCAGTGATGACGACAGGGGGCTTGGGGATACGCAGTATTTT
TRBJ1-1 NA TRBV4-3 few CASSQAGVKAFF TGCGCCAGCAGCCAAGCAGGGGTTAAAGCTTTCTTT
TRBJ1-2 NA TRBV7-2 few CASSSAGSGPKNYGYTF TGTGCCAGCAGCTCGGCTGGGTCGGGGCCCAAAAACTATGGCTACACCTTC
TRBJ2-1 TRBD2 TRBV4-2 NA CASSQAGQGGYNEQFF TGTGCCAGCAGCCAAGCAGGGCAGGGAGGGTACAATGAGCAGTTCTTC
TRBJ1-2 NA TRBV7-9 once CASRSPVVYGYTF TGTGCCAGCAGGTCCCCAGTAGTCTATGGCTACACCTTC
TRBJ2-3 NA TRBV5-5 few CASSWFPARGDTQYF TGTGCCAGCAGCTGGTTCCCGGCCCGAGGAGATACGCAGTATTTT
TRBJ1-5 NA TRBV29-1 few CSVEYGFGPQHF TGCAGCGTTGAATACGGTTTCGGGCCCCAGCATTTT
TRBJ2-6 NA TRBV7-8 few CASSLKWYRSSGANVLTF TGTGCCAGCAGCTTAAAATGGTATCGGAGCTCTGGGGCCAACGTCCTGACTTTC
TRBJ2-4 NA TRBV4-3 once CASSQDRDNIQYF TGCGCCAGCAGCCAAGATCGAGATAACATTCAGTACTTC
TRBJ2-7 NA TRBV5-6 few CASSLERMGEQYF TGTGCCAGCAGCTTGGAAAGGATGGGCGAGCAGTACTTC
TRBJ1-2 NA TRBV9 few CASSPGPQGDYGYTF TGTGCCAGCAGCCCTGGACCCCAGGGAGACTATGGCTACACCTTC
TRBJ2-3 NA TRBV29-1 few CSVASGTNLANTQYF TGCAGCGTGGCCAGTGGGACAAATTTAGCTAATACGCAGTATTTT
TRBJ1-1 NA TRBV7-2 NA CASSFAQGNTEAFF TGTGCCAGCAGCTTTGCACAGGGGAACACTGAAGCTTTCTTT
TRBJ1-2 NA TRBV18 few CASSPQEGYTF TGTGCCAGCTCACCACAGGAGGGCTACACCTTC
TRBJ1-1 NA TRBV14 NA CASSRYGVVPEAFF TGTGCCAGCAGCCGGTACGGGGTCGTTCCAGAAGCTTTCTTT
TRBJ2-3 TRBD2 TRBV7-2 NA CASSVAGGFTDTQYF TGTGCTAGCAGCGTAGCGGGGGGATTCACAGATACGCAGTATTTT
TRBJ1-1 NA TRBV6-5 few CASSWIPFEASTEAFF TGTGCCAGCAGTTGGATCCCTTTTGAGGCTAGCACTGAAGCTTTCTTT
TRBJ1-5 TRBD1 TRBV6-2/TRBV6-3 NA CASSPWTGSTQPQHF TGTGCCAGCAGTCCCTGGACAGGTTCTACACAGCCCCAGCATTTT
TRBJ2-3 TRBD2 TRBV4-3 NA CASSQDRGGNGDTQYF TGCGCCAGCAGCCAAGACCGGGGGGGGAACGGAGATACGCAGTATTTT
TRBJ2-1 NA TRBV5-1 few CASSISQGQINEQFF TGCGCCAGCAGCATATCCCAAGGGCAAATAAATGAGCAGTTCTTC
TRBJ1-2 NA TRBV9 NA CASSPQSQQEYGYTF TGTGCCAGCAGCCCCCAAAGCCAACAGGAGTATGGCTACACCTTC
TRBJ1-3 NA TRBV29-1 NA CSVQLQVASGNTIYF TGCAGCGTCCAACTCCAGGTGGCTTCTGGAAACACCATATATTTT
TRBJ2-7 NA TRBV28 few CASRMGPYDYEQYF TGTGCCAGCAGAATGGGACCCTATGACTACGAGCAGTACTTC
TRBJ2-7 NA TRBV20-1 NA CSAREPSKSSYEQYF TGCAGTGCTAGAGAGCCGAGTAAGAGCTCCTACGAGCAGTACTTC
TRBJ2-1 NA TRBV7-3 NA CASSSQDVNRGRAEQFF TGTGCCAGCAGCTCCCAAGATGTTAACCGGGGCCGGGCTGAGCAGTTCTTC
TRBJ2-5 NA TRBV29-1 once CSTTKGSETQYF TGCAGTACGACAAAGGGTTCGGAGACCCAGTACTTC
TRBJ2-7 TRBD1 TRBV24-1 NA CATSGERQGAYNEQYF TGTGCCACCAGTGGGGAGAGACAGGGAGCCTACAATGAGCAGTACTTC